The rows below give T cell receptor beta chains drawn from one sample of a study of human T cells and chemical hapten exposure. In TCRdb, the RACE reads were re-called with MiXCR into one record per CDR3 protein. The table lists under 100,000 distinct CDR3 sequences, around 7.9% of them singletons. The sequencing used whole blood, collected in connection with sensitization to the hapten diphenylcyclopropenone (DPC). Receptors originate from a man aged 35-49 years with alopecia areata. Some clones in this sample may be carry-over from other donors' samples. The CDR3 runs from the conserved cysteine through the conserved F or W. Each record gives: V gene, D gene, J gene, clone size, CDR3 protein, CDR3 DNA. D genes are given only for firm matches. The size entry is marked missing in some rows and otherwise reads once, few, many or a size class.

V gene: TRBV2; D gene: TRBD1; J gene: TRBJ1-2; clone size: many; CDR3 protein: CASSGGQNYGYTF; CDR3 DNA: TGTGCCAGCAGTGGGGGACAGAACTATGGCTACACCTTC
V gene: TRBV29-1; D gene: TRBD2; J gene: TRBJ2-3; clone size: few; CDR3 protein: CSVDLAGGGTDTQYF; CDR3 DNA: TGCAGCGTTGACCTGGCGGGAGGGGGGACAGATACGCAGTATTTT
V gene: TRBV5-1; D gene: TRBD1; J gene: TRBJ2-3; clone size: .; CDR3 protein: CASSLAPGGAETQYF; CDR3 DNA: TGCGCCAGCAGCTTAGCCCCAGGGGGCGCTGAAACGCAGTATTTT
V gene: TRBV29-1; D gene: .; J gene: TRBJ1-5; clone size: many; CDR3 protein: CSVAPGTGNQPQHF; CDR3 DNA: TGCAGCGTTGCACCTGGGACGGGCAATCAGCCCCAGCATTTT
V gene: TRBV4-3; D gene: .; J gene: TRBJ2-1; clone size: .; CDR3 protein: CASSRHGTYNEQFF; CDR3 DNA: TGCGCCAGCAGCCGACATGGAACCTACAATGAGCAGTTCTTC
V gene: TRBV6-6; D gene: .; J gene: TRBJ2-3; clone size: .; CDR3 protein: CASSYRTNFADTQYF; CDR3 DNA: TGTGCCAGCAGTTACCGGACTAATTTCGCAGATACGCAGTATTTT
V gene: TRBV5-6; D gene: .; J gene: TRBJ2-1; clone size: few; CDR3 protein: CASSHWADAYNEQFF; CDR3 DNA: TGTGCCAGCAGCCATTGGGCTGACGCCTACAATGAGCAGTTCTTC
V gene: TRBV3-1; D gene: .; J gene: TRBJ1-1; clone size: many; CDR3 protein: CASSQTGNTEAFF; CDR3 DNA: TGTGCCAGCAGCCAAACAGGGAACACTGAAGCTTTCTTT
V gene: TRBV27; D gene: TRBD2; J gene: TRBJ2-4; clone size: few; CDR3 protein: CASSLAGGPRDIQYF; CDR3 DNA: TGTGCCAGCAGTTTAGCGGGAGGCCCCCGGGACATTCAGTACTTC
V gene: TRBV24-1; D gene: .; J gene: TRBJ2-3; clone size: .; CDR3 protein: CATSDSDHFVLQYF; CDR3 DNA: TGTGCCACCAGTGATTCGGACCATTTCGTCCTACAGTATTTT
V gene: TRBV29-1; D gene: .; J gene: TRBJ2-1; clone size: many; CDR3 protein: CSVEVKYNEQFF; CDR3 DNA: TGCAGCGTTGAAGTAAAATACAATGAGCAGTTCTTC
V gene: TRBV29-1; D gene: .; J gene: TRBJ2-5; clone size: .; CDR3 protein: CSARLRQSPQETQYF; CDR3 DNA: TGCAGCGCCAGACTAAGACAGTCACCCCAAGAGACCCAGTACTTC
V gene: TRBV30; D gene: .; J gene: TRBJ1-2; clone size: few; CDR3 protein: CAWSTRTRADYGYTF; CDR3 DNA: TGTGCCTGGTCAACAAGGACAAGGGCGGACTATGGCTACACCTTC
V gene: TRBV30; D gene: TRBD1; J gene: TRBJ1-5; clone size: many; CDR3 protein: CAWSETGGSGQPQHF; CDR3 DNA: TGTGCCTGGAGTGAAACAGGGGGGTCCGGTCAGCCCCAGCATTTT
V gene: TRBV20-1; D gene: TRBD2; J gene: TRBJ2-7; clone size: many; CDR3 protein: CSAESLAGGPPYEQYF; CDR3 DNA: TGCAGTGCTGAATCACTAGCGGGAGGCCCCCCCTACGAGCAGTACTTC
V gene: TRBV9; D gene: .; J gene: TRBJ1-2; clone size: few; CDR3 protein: CASSVTVNYGYTF; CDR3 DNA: TGTGCCAGCAGCGTAACTGTCAACTATGGCTACACCTTC
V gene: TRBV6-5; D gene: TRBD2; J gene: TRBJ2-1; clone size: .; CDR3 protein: CASSYGGSGSYNEQFF; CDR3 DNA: TGTGCCAGCAGTTACGGTGGAAGCGGGAGCTACAATGAGCAGTTCTTC
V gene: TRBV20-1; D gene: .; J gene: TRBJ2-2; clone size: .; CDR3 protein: CSAVAVGRNTGELFF; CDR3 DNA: TGCAGTGCTGTGGCCGTCGGGAGGAACACCGGGGAGCTGTTTTTT
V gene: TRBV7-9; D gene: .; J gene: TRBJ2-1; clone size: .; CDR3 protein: CASSFASGSKYF; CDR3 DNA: .
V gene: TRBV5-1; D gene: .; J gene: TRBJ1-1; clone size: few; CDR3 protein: CASSLSGTNPGGLEAFF; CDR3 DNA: TGCGCCAGCAGCCTGTCCGGGACGAACCCCGGGGGCCTTGAAGCTTTCTTT
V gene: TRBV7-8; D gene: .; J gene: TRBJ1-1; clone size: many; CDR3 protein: CASSLFLRMNTEAFF; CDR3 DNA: TGTGCCAGCAGCTTATTTCTCAGAATGAACACTGAAGCTTTCTTT
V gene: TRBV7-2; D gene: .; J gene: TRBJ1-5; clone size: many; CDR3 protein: CASSLGAGAKYSNQPQHF; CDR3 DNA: TGTGCCAGCAGCTTAGGTGCGGGAGCTAAATATAGCAATCAGCCCCAGCATTTT
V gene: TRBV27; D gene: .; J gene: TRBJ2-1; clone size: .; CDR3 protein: CASSSGRGWNEQFF; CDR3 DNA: TGTGCCAGCAGTTCCGGGAGAGGTTGGAATGAGCAGTTCTTC
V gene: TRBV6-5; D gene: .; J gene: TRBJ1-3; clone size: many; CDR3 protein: CASRRQRTSGNTIYF; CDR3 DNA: TGTGCCAGCAGGAGACAGCGAACCTCTGGAAACACCATATATTTT
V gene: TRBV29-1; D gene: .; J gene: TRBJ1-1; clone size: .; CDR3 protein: CSVPLRTEAFF; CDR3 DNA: TGCAGCGTGCCCCTACGTACTGAAGCTTTCTTT
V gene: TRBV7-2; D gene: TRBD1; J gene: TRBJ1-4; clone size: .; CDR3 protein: CASSLVAGGEKLFF; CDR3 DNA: TGTGCCAGCAGCTTAGTGGCAGGGGGTGAAAAACTGTTTTTT
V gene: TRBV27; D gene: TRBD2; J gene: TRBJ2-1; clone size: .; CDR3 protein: CASSFVLAGVRSYNEQFF; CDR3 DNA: TGTGCCAGCAGTTTCGTACTAGCGGGAGTACGGTCCTACAATGAGCAGTTCTTC
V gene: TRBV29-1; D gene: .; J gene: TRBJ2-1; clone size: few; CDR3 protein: CSVTALAATYNEQFF; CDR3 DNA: TGCAGCGTTACTGCGTTGGCGGCGACCTACAATGAGCAGTTCTTC
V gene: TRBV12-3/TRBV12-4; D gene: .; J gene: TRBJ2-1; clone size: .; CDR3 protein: CASRDKGFGIDEQFF; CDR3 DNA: TGTGCCAGCAGGGATAAGGGGTTTGGGATAGATGAGCAGTTCTTC
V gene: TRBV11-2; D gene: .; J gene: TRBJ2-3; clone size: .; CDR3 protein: CASSPGGGIGTDTQYF; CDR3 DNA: TGTGCCAGCAGCCCGGGGGGCGGAATCGGCACAGATACGCAGTATTTT
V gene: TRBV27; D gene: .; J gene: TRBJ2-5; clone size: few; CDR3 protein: CASSFLAQETQYF; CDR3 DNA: TGTGCCAGCAGTTTTCTAGCCCAAGAGACCCAGTACTTC
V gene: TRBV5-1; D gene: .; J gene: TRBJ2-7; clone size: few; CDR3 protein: CASRDGVRTAGTEQYF; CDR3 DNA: TGCGCCAGCAGGGACGGGGTGCGGACTGCTGGCACCGAGCAGTACTTC
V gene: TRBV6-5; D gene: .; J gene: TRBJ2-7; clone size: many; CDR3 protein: CASSYSSLAESYEQYF; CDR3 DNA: TGTGCCAGCAGTTACTCGAGTCTAGCTGAATCCTACGAGCAGTACTTC
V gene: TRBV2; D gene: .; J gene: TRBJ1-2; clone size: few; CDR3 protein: CASSLNVEGYGYTF; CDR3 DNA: TGTGCCAGCAGCCTCAACGTCGAGGGCTATGGCTACACCTTC
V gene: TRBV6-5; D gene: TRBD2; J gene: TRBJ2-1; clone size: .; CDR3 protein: CASSYSSGSYNEQFF; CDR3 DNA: TGTGCCAGCAGTTACTCCAGCGGGAGCTACAATGAGCAGTTCTTC
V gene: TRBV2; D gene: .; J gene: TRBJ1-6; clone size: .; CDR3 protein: CASSEALENNSPLHF; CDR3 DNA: TGTGCCAGCAGTGAAGCGCTCGAAAATAATTCACCCCTCCACTTT
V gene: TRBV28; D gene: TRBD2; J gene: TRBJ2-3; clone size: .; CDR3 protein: CASSGPSSGKRVQYF; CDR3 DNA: TGTGCCAGCAGTGGCCCGTCTAGCGGGAAACGGGTGCAGTATTTT